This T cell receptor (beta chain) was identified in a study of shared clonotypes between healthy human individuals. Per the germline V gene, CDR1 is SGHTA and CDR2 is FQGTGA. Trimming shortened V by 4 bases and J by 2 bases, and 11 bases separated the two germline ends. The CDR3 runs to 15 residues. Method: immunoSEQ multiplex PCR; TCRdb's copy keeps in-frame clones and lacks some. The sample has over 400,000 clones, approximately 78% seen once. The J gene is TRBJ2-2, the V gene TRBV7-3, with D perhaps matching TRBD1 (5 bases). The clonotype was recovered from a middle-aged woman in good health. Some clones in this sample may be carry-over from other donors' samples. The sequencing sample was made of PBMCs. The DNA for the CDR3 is TGTGCCAGCAGCTCCGGACACAGCAACACCGGGGAGCTGTTTTTT. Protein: CASSSGHSNTGELFF.